The present T cell receptor (beta chain) was sequenced within a study of T-cell reconstitution after alpha-beta-depleted transplantation in children. Preparing the TCRbeta library involved the use of unique molecular identifiers. In TCRdb, the PCR reads were re-called with MiXCR into one record per CDR3 protein. The table records 580,000 or so distinct CDR3 sequences, roughly 24% of them present only once. Regarding the study as a whole: Recipient T cells and thymic progenitors that survived were the source of the high TCRbeta diversity seen at day 60 in some patients. T-cell counts and diversity at one year post-transplant came mainly from newly produced T cells.

Notes on this clonotype: The antigen remains undetermined.

This specimen was PBMCs, mostly from graft donor cells, taken 360 days after TCRalphabeta/CD19-depleted stem cell transplant. This TCR came from a boy under two years old who had a stem cell transplant for acute myeloid leukemia, so the T cells may come from the graft donor.

Here the CDR3 DNA reads TGTGCCAGCAGCATGACTAGCGGTAACCAAGAGACCCAGTACTTC. Protein product: CASSMTSGNQETQYF. The gene calls are TRBV7-7 and TRBJ2-5; 9 positions agree with TRBD2. CDR1 SSHAT and CDR2 FNYEAQ come from the germline V gene (reference sequence). Unmatched junction bases numbered 4, after V lost 5 bases and J lost 0 bases. The CDR3 sequence is 15 residues long.